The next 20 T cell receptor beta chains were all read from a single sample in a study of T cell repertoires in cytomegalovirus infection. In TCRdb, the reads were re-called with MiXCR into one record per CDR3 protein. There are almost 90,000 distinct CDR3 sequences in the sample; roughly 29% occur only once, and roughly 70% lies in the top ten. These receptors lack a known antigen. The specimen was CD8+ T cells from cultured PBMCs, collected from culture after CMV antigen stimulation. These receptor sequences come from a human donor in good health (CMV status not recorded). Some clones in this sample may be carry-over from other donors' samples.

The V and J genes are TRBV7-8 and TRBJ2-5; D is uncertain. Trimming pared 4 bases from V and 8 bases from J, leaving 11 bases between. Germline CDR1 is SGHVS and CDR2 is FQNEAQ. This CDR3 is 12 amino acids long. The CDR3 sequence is CASSSTRETQYF. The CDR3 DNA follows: TGTGCCAGCAGCTCCACAAGGGAAACCCAGTACTTC.

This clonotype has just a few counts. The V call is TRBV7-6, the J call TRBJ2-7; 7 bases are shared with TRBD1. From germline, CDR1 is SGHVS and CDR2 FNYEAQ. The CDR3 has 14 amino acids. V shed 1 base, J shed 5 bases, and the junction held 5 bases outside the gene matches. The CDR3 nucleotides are TGTGCCAGCAGCTTAGTGGCGACAGGGAACGAGCAGTACTTC. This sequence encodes CASSLVATGNEQYF.

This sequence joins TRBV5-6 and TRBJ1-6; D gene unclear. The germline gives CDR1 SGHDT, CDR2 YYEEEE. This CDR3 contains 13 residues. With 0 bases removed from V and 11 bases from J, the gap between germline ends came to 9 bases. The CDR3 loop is CASSLVVGTPLHF. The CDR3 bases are TGTGCCAGCAGCTTGGTGGTTGGAACACCCCTCCACTTT.

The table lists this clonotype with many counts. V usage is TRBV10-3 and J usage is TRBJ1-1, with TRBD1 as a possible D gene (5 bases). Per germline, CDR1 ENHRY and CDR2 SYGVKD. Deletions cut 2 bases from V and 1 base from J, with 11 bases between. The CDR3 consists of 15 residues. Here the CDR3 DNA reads TGTGCCATCAGTGAGGTTAGAGGGGAGAACACTGAAGCTTTCTTT. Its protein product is CAISEVRGENTEAFF.

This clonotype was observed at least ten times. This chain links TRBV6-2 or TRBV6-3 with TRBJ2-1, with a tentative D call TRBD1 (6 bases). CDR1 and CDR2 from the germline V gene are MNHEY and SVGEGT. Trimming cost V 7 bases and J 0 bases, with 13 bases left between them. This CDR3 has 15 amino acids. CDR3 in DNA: TGTGCCAGCACTATGGACAGTAGCTCCTACAATGAGCAGTTCTTC. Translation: CASTMDSSSYNEQFF.

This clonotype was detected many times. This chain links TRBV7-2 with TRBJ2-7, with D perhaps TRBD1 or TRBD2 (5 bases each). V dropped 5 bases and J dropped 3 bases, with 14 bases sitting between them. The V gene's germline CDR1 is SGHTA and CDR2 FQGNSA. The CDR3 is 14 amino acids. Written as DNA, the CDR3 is TGTGCCAGCAGCCCAACGGGACCTAGCTACGAGCAGTACTTC. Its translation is CASSPTGPSYEQYF.

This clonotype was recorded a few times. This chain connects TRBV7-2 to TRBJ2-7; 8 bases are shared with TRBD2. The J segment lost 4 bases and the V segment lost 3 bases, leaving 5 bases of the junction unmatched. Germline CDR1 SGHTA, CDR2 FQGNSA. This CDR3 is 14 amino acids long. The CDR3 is CASSFAAGEYEQYF. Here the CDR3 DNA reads TGTGCCAGCAGCTTTGCAGCGGGGGAATACGAGCAGTACTTC.

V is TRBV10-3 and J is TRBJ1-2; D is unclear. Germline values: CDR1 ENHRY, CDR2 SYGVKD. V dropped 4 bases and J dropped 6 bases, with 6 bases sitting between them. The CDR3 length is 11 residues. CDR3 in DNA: TGTGCCATCAGTGGAGTCGATGGCTACACCTTC. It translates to CAISGVDGYTF.

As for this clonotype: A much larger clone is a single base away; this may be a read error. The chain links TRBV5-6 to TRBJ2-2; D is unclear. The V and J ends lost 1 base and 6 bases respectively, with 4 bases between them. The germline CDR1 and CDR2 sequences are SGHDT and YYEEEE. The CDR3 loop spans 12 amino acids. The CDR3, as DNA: TGTGCCAGCAGCTTGTGGGCCGGGGAGCTGTTTTTT. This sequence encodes CASSLWAGELFF.

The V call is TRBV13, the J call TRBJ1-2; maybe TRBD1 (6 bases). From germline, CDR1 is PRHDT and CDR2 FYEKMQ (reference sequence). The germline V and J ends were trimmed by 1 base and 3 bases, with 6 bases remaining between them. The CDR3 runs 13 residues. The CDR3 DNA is TGTGCCAGCAGCTTAGACAGGGACTATGGCTACACCTTC. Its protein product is CASSLDRDYGYTF.

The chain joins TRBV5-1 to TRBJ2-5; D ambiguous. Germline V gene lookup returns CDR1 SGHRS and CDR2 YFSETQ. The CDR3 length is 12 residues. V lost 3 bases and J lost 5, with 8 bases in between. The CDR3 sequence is CASSWEGETQYF. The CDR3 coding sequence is TGCGCCAGCAGCTGGGAAGGGGAGACCCAGTACTTC.

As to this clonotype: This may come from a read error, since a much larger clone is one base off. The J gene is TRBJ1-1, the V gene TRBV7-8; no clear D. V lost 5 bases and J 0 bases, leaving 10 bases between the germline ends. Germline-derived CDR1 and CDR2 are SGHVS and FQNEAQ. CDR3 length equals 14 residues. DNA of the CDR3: TGTGCCAGCAGCCCTTGGACGGTGAACACTGAAGCTTTCTTT. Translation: CASSPWTVNTEAFF.

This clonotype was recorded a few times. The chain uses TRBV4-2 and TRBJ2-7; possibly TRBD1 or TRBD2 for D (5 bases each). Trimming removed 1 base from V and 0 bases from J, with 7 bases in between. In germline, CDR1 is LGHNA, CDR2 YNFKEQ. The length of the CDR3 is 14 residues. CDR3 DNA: TGTGCCAGCAGCCAAGGGGACGGCTCCTACGAGCAGTACTTC. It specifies CASSQGDGSYEQYF.

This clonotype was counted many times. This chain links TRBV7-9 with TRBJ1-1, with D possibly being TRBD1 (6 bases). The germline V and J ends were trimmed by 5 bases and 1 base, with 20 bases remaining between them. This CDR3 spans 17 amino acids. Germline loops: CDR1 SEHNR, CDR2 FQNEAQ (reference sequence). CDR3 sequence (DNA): TGTGCCAGCAGCCAACTCGTTTCCGACAGGCCGAACACTGAAGCTTTCTTT. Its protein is CASSQLVSDRPNTEAFF.

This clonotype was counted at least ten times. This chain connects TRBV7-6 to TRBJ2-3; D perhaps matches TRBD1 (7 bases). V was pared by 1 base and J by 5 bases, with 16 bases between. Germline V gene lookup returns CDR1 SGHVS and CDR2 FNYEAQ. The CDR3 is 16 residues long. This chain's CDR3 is CASSLEGGGEEDTQYF. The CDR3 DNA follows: TGTGCCAGCAGCTTAGAAGGGGGCGGGGAGGAAGATACGCAGTATTTT.

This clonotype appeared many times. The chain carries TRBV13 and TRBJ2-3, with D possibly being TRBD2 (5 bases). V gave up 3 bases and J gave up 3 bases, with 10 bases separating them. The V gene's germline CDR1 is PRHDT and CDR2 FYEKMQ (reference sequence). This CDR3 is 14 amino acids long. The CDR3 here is CASSFGPGTDTQYF. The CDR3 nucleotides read TGTGCCAGCAGCTTTGGCCCGGGGACAGATACGCAGTATTTT.

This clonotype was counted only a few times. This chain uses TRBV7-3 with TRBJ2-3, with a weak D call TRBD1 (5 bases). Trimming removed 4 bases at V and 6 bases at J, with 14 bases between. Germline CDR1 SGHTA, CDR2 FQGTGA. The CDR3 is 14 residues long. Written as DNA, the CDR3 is TGTGCCAGCAGCTCCAGACAGTCACCGGATACGCAGTATTTT. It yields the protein CASSSRQSPDTQYF. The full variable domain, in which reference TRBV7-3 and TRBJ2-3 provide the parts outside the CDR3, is GAGVSQTPSNKVTEKGKYVELRCDPISGHTALYWYRQSLGQGPEFLIYFQGTGAADDSGLPNDRFFAVRPEGSVSTLKIQRTERGDSAVYLCASSSRQSPDTQYFGPGTRLTVL.

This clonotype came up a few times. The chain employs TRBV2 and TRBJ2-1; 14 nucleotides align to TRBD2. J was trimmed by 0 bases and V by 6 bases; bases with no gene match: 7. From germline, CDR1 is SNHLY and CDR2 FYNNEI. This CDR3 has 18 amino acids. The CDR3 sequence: CASRGLAGALSSYNEQFF. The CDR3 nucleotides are TGTGCCAGCAGGGGACTAGCGGGGGCGTTGAGCTCCTACAATGAGCAGTTCTTC.

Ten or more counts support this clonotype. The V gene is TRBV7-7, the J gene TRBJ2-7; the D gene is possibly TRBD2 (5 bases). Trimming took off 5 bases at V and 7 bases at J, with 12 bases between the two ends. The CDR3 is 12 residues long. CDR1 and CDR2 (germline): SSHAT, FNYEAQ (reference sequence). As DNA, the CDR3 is TGTGCCAGCAGCGATAGTGCGGGTGAGCAGTACTTC. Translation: CASSDSAGEQYF.

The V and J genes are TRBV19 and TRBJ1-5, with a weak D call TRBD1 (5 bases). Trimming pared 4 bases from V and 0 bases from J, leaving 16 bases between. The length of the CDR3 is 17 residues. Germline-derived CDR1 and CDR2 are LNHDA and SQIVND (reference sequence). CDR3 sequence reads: CASSTRQGEYSNQPQHF. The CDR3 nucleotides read TGTGCCAGTAGTACCCGGCAGGGCGAATATAGCAATCAGCCCCAGCATTTT.